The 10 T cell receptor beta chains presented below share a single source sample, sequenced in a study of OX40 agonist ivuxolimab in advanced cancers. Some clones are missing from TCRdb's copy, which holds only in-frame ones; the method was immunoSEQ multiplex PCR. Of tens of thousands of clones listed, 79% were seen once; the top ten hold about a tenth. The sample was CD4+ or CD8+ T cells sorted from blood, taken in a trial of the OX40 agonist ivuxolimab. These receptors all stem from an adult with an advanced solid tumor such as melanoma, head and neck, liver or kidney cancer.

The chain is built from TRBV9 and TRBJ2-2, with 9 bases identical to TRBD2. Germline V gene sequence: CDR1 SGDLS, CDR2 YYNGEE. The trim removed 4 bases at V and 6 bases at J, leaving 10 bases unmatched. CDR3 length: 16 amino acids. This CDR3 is CASSSSGRTSAGELFF. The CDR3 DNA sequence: TGTGCCAGCAGCTCCAGCGGGAGGACTTCGGCCGGGGAGCTGTTTTTT.

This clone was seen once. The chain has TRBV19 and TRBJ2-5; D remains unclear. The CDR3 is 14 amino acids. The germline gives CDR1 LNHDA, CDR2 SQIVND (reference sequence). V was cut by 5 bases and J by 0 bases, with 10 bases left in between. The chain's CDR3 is CASSRSVDQETQYF. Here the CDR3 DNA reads TGTGCCAGTAGTCGAAGCGTAGACCAAGAGACCCAGTACTTC.

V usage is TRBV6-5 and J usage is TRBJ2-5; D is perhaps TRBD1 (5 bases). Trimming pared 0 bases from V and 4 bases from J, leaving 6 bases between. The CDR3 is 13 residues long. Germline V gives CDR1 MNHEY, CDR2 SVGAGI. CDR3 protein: CASSYSRGETQYF. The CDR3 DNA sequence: TGTGCCAGCAGTTACTCTAGGGGAGAGACCCAGTACTTC.

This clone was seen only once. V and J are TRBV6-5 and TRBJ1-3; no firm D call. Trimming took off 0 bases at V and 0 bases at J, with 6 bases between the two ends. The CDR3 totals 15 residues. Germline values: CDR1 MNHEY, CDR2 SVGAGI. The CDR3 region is CASSYSPDSGNTIYF. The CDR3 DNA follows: TGTGCCAGCAGTTACTCGCCTGACTCTGGAAACACCATATATTTT.

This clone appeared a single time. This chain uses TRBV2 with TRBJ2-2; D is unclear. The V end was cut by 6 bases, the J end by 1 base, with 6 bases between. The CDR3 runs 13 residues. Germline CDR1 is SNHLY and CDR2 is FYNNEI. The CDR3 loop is CASRKENTGELFF. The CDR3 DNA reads TGTGCCAGCAGAAAGGAGAACACCGGGGAGCTGTTTTTT.

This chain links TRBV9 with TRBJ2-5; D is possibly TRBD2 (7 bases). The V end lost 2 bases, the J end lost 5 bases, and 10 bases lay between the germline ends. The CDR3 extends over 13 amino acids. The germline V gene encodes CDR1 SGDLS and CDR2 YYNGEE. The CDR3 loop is CASSVGGGETQYF. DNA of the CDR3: TGTGCCAGCAGCGTTGGGGGGGGCGAGACCCAGTACTTC.

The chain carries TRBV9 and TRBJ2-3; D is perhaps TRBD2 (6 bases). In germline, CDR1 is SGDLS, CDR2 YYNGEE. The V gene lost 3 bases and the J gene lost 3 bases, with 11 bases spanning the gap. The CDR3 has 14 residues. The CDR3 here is CASSEWDLTDTQYF. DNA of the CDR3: TGTGCCAGCAGCGAGTGGGACTTAACAGATACGCAGTATTTT.

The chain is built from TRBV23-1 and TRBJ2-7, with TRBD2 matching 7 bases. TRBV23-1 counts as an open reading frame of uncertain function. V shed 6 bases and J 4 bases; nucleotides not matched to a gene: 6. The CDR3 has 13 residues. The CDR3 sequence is CASSDQGGYEQYF. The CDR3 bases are TGCGCCAGCAGCGATCAGGGAGGGTACGAGCAGTACTTC.

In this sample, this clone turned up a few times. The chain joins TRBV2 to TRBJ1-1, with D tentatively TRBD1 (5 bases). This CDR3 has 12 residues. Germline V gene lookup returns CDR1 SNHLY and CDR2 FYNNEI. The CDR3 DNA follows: TGTGCTTCGACAGTCTTGAACACTGAAGCTTTCTTT. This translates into CASTVLNTEAFF.

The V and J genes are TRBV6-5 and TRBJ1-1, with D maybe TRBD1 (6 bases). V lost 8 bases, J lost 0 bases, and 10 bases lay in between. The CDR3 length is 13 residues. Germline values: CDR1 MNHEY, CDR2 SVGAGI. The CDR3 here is CASRDTLNTEAFF. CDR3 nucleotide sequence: TGTGCCAGCCGGGACACGTTGAACACTGAAGCTTTCTTT.